Below, 28 T cell receptor beta chains from the same sample are listed, as sequenced in a study of blood T cell repertoires in COVID-19. Libraries were prepared by immunoSEQ multiplex PCR; TCRdb keeps only in-frame clonotypes and omits some of them. The sample has more than 15,000 clones, about 92% seen once. Sequenced material: peripheral blood. Every receptor here comes from a human donor in a cohort sampled during active COVID-19.

The chain carries TRBV27 and TRBJ2-1; 7 bases are shared with TRBD2. The ends lost 5 bases at V and 3 bases at J; junction bases unmatched: 7. The CDR3 consists of 15 residues. In germline, CDR1 is MNHEY, CDR2 SMNVEV (reference sequence). The CDR3 sequence is CASSPRLAVYNEQFF. CDR3 in DNA: TGTGCCAGCAGTCCGCGACTAGCAGTCTACAATGAGCAGTTCTTC.

The chain has TRBV2 and TRBJ2-7; D perhaps matches TRBD2 (6 bases). The germline CDR1 and CDR2 sequences are SNHLY and FYNNEI. V lost 7 bases and J 2 bases, leaving 9 bases between the germline ends. The CDR3 runs to 12 residues. In DNA, the CDR3 is TGTGCCAGCACGGGGGAGGCCTACGAGCAGTACTTC. Protein: CASTGEAYEQYF.

The rearrangement uses TRBV9 and TRBJ2-1; TRBD2 might be the D (5 bases). Trimming took 0 bases from V and 9 from J, leaving 10 bases between them. The CDR3 runs 13 residues. From germline, CDR1 is SGDLS and CDR2 YYNGEE. The CDR3 reads CASSVGGRGEQFF. The CDR3 DNA sequence: TGTGCCAGCAGCGTAGGAGGACGGGGTGAGCAGTTCTTC. Supplemented by reference TRBV9 and TRBJ2-1, the full variable domain reads DSGVTQTPKHLITATGQRVTLRCSPRSGDLSVYWYQQSLDQGLQFLIQYYNGEERAKGNILERFSAQQFPDLHSELNLSSLELGDSALYFCASSVGGRGEQFFGPGTRLTVL.

The chain links TRBV4-3 to TRBJ1-1, with a possible D match to TRBD1 (5 bases). From germline, CDR1 is LGHNA and CDR2 YSLEER. The CDR3 has 14 residues. V was trimmed by 4 bases and J by 7 bases, leaving 16 bases between them. DNA of the CDR3: TGCGCCAGCAGCCTTAGGGGAACCGGTATTGAAGCTTTCTTT. This sequence encodes CASSLRGTGIEAFF.

The chain has TRBV11-2 and TRBJ2-1, with 7 bases lining up with TRBD1. Germline V gene sequence: CDR1 SGHAT, CDR2 FQNNGV. Unmatched junction bases numbered 14, after V lost 4 bases and J lost 8 bases. The CDR3 runs to 16 residues. The CDR3 protein is CASSSSKDRDRHEQFF. The CDR3 DNA reads TGTGCCAGCAGCTCATCAAAAGACCGGGACAGACATGAGCAGTTCTTC. The full variable domain, in which reference TRBV11-2 and TRBJ2-1 provide the parts outside the CDR3, is EAGVAQSPRYKIIEKRQSVAFWCNPISGHATLYWYQQILGQGPKLLIQFQNNGVVDDSQLPKDRFSAERLKGVDSTLKIQPAKLEDSAVYLCASSSSKDRDRHEQFFGPGTRLTVL.

CDR3 region: CASSVQRSTDTQYF. The CDR3 bases are TGTGCCAGCAGCGTACAGCGGAGCACAGATACGCAGTATTTT. The chain is built from TRBV9 and TRBJ2-3, with D possibly TRBD2 on 5 matching bases. V shed 1 base and J shed 0 bases, with 6 bases lying between them. The CDR3 consists of 14 residues. Looked up from germline, CDR1 is SGDLS and CDR2 is YYNGEE.

The chain links TRBV2 to TRBJ1-4, with 8 bases fitting TRBD1. Germline CDR1 and CDR2: SNHLY and FYNNEI. The CDR3 runs 14 residues. V shed 8 bases and J 5 bases; nucleotides not matched to a gene: 7. Here the CDR3 reads CASCSGQENEKLFF. As DNA, the CDR3 is TGTGCCAGCTGTTCGGGACAGGAAAATGAAAAACTGTTTTTT.

The chain links TRBV18 to TRBJ1-2; 8 bases line up with TRBD1. This CDR3 has 15 amino acids. V lost 2 bases, J lost 3 bases, and 5 bases stayed unmatched. Germline-derived CDR1 and CDR2 are KGHSH and LQKENI. The CDR3 DNA reads as TGTGCCAGCTCACCAATCCCGGACAGGGACTATGGCTACACCTTC. This translates into CASSPIPDRDYGYTF.

The sample holds one count of this clone. The J gene is TRBJ1-1, the V gene TRBV28; TRBD1 aligns across 8 bases. J was trimmed by 1 base and V by 5 bases; bases with no gene match: 9. The CDR3 spans 16 residues. Germline V gene data show CDR1 as MDHEN and CDR2 as SYDVKM. In DNA form, the CDR3 reads TGTGCCAGCAGTCCAACAGGGGGTCCCCCGAACACTGAAGCTTTCTTT. Amino acid sequence: CASSPTGGPPNTEAFF.

The chain uses TRBV19 and TRBJ1-4; TRBD1 aligns across 9 bases. This CDR3 spans 19 amino acids. Losses at the gene ends were 6 bases for V and 0 bases for J; bases not matched to a gene: 14. Germline CDR1 reads LNHDA; CDR2 reads SQIVND (reference sequence). The CDR3 nucleotides are TGTGCCAGTAGCCTCCGGGACAGGGTTTTCTCGGCAACTAATGAAAAACTGTTTTTT. Its protein is CASSLRDRVFSATNEKLFF.

This chain links TRBV30 with TRBJ1-1; no reliable D call. V lost 0 bases to trimming and J lost 1 base, with 6 bases between them. The CDR3 extends over 13 amino acids. CDR1 is GTSNPN and CDR2 is SVGIG in the germline V gene (reference sequence). CDR3 sequence reads: CAWSVEGNTEAFF. DNA of the CDR3: TGTGCCTGGAGTGTGGAGGGGAACACTGAAGCTTTCTTT.

The chain employs TRBV6-2 or TRBV6-3 and TRBJ1-1; the D is unclear. CDR1 is MNHEY, CDR2 SVGEGT, per germline. Trimming pared 1 base from V and 6 bases from J, leaving 9 bases between. This CDR3 spans 13 amino acids. CDR3 loop: CASSYFVGAEAFF. CDR3 coding DNA: TGTGCCAGCAGTTACTTTGTTGGAGCTGAAGCTTTCTTT.

CDR3 region: CASSSVRGSSKTQYF. The DNA of the CDR3 is TGTGCCAGCAGCTCAGTCAGGGGGTCCTCGAAGACCCAGTACTTC. The J gene is TRBJ2-5, the V gene TRBV11-2; TRBD1 matches at 7 bases. Germline loops: CDR1 SGHAT, CDR2 FQNNGV. This CDR3 has 15 residues. V lost 4 bases to trimming and J lost 6 bases; unmatched junction nucleotides: 11.

In nucleotides, the CDR3 is TGTGCCAGAAGCGGAAAACCCTTGGGGAGTGAAAAACTGTTTTTT. It specifies CARSGKPLGSEKLFF. The V call is TRBV5-3, the J call TRBJ1-4; D call uncertain. TRBV5-3 is filed as an ORF, its function uncertain. The CDR3 contains 15 residues. V shed 4 bases and J shed 7 bases, with 17 bases lying between them.

The chain combines TRBV24-1 with TRBJ1-1; D gene unclear. Germline V gene lookup returns CDR1 KGHDR and CDR2 SFDVKD. V dropped 5 bases and J dropped 0 bases, with 9 bases sitting between them. The CDR3 runs to 14 residues. CDR3 sequence: CATSGWSMNTEAFF. Here the CDR3 DNA reads TGTGCCACCAGTGGATGGAGTATGAACACTGAAGCTTTCTTT.

This clone was observed a single time. The chain carries TRBV7-6 and TRBJ2-3; TRBD1 matches at 11 bases. The junction had 2 bases not matched to a gene; V was cut back by 1 base and J by 8 bases. The germline gives CDR1 SGHVS, CDR2 FNYEAQ. The CDR3 totals 14 residues. This CDR3 reads CASSLGGQGGTQYF. The CDR3, as DNA: TGTGCCAGCAGCTTAGGGGGACAGGGGGGTACGCAGTATTTT.

This clone appeared a single time. This rearrangement joins TRBV2 to TRBJ2-7, with TRBD1 as a possible D gene (6 bases). The V and J ends lost 9 bases and 3 bases respectively, with 18 bases between them. The germline gives CDR1 SNHLY, CDR2 FYNNEI. The CDR3 runs to 14 residues. In nucleotides, the CDR3 is TGTGCCAGTTGGCCGGGACACCCCTTCTACGAGCAGTACTTC. The encoded protein is CASWPGHPFYEQYF.

J is TRBJ2-7 and V is TRBV14; D might be TRBD1 (5 bases). CDR1 is SGHDN and CDR2 is FVKESK in the germline V gene. V was clipped by 1 base and J by 5 bases, with 15 bases between them. This CDR3 is 15 amino acids long. CDR3 bases: TGTGCCAGCAGCCAAGTAACAGGTGCGTTCAACGAGCAGTACTTC. This codes for CASSQVTGAFNEQYF. Combining the CDR3 with reference TRBV14 and TRBJ2-7 gives the whole variable domain EAGVTQFPSHSVIEKGQTVTLRCDPISGHDNLYWYRRVMGKEIKFLLHFVKESKQDESGMPNNRFLAERTGGTYSTLKVQPAELEDSGVYFCASSQVTGAFNEQYFGPGTRLTVT.

This clone showed up just once. The V call is TRBV29-1, the J call TRBJ1-2; D unresolved. V shed 2 bases and J shed 7 bases, with 14 bases lying between them. The CDR3 has 13 residues. From germline, CDR1 is SQVTM and CDR2 ANQGSEA. This chain's CDR3 is CSVERRGEGGYTF. For the CDR3, the DNA is TGCAGCGTTGAACGACGGGGAGAAGGTGGCTACACCTTC.

The V call is TRBV9, the J call TRBJ2-1; the D gene is possibly TRBD2 (5 bases). V dropped 0 bases and J dropped 4 bases, with 17 bases sitting between them. Germline CDR1 and CDR2: SGDLS and YYNGEE. CDR3 length: 17 amino acids. Here the CDR3 DNA reads TGTGCCAGCAGCGTAGCCGAGACTCGAACGGGGTACAATGAGCAGTTCTTC. This codes for CASSVAETRTGYNEQFF.

The CDR3 loop is CASSDSEADTQYF. CDR3 bases: TGTGCCAGCAGTGACTCGGAGGCAGATACGCAGTATTTT. This rearrangement joins TRBV6-4 to TRBJ2-3; the D gene is possibly TRBD2 (5 bases). The CDR3 spans 13 residues. CDR1 is MRHNA and CDR2 is SNTAGT in the germline V gene. V was cut by 0 bases and J by 4 bases, with 5 bases left in between.

The chain has TRBV12-3 or TRBV12-4 and TRBJ1-2, with D perhaps TRBD1 (5 bases). The CDR3 length is 13 residues. Trimming took 6 bases from V and 4 from J, leaving 12 bases between them. CDR3 in amino acids: CASSWGVSYGYTF. As DNA, the CDR3 is TGTGCCAGCAGCTGGGGGGTCAGCTATGGCTACACCTTC.

J is TRBJ2-5 and V is TRBV28, with D possibly being TRBD2 (6 bases). The CDR3 runs to 14 residues. Germline lookup yields CDR1 MDHEN and CDR2 SYDVKM. Trimming removed 3 bases from V and 4 bases from J, with 12 bases in between. The CDR3, as DNA: TGTGCCAGCAGTTTCGCCCAGGAGGGAGAGACCCAGTACTTC. Its translation is CASSFAQEGETQYF.

This clone was seen a handful of times. This specimen includes other DNA sequences encoding the same CDR3. This chain connects TRBV30 to TRBJ2-2, with 11 bases identical to TRBD2. Germline values: CDR1 GTSNPN, CDR2 SVGIG (reference sequence). The CDR3 loop spans 15 amino acids. After removal of 0 bases from V and 3 bases from J, the junction contained 0 bases not matched to a gene. The CDR3 region has the DNA TGTGCCTGGAGTGTACTAGCGGGAGACACCGGGGAGCTGTTTTTT. This translates into CAWSVLAGDTGELFF.

The chain recombines TRBV7-9 with TRBJ2-1, with TRBD1 identical over 9 bases. The germline gives CDR1 SEHNR, CDR2 FQNEAQ (reference sequence). Trimming removed 5 bases from V and 7 bases from J; junction bases left unmatched: 9. The CDR3 extends over 15 amino acids. CDR3 in amino acids: CASSLLQGARNEQFF. CDR3 bases: TGTGCCAGCAGCCTGCTACAGGGGGCGCGGAATGAGCAGTTCTTC.

The chain couples TRBV6-5 to TRBJ2-3, with a weak D call TRBD1 (5 bases). The ends were cut back, 3 bases at V and 6 bases at J, with 10 bases in the middle. CDR1 and CDR2 from the germline V gene are MNHEY and SVGAGI. CDR3 length: 13 residues. The CDR3 DNA sequence: TGTGCCAGCAGTTATCCAGGGATGGATACGCAGTATTTT. The encoded protein is CASSYPGMDTQYF.

The chain employs TRBV25-1 and TRBJ2-1; TRBD1 aligns across 7 bases. The length of the CDR3 is 15 residues. J lost 5 bases, V lost 3 bases, and 7 bases had no gene match. Germline loops: CDR1 MGHDK, CDR2 SYGVNS. The CDR3 reads CASSDGQVVHNEQFF. The DNA of the CDR3 is TGTGCCAGCAGTGACGGACAGGTAGTCCACAATGAGCAGTTCTTC.

The chain is built from TRBV10-3 and TRBJ1-1; D call uncertain. V was pared by 0 bases and J by 1 base, with 3 bases between. The germline V gene has CDR1 ENHRY and CDR2 SYGVKD. The CDR3 has 13 residues. Here the CDR3 reads CAISESSNTEAFF. Here the CDR3 DNA reads TGTGCCATCAGTGAGTCCTCGAACACTGAAGCTTTCTTT.